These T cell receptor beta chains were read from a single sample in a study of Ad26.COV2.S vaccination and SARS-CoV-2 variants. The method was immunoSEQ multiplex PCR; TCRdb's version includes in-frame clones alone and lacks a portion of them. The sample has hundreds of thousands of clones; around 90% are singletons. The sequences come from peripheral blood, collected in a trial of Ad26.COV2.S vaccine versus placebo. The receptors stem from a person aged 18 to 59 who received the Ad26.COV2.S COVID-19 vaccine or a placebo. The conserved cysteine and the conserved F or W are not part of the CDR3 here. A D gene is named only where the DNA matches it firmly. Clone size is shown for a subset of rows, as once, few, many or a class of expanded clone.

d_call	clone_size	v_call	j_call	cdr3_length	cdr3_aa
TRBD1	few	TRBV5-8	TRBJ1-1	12	ASSPSGQGAEAF
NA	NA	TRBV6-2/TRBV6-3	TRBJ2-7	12	ASSNTDIASEQY
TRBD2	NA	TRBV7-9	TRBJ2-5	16	ASSDTPSGTSGQETQY
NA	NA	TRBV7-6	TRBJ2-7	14	ASSSRVDGSTHEQY
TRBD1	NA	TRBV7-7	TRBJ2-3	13	ASSPYRGKGDTQY
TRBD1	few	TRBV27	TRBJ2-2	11	ASSDRVSGELF
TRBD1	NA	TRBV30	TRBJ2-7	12	AWSTGTGRYEQY
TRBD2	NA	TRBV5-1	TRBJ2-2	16	ASSLAGTSGSFGGELF
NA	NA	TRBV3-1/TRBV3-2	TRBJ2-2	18	ASSQDALRGPFANTGELF
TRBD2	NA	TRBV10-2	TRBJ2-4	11	AIAQGLANIQY
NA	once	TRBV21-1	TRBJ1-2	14	ASSKSWPGGICGYT
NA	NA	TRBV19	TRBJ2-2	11	ASTRSRGGELF
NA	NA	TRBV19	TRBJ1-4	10	ASSAYGEKLF
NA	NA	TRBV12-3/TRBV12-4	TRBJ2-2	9	ASSTFGELF
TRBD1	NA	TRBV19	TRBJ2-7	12	ASDQGQGSHEQY
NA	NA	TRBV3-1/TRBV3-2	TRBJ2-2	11	ASSATNTGELF
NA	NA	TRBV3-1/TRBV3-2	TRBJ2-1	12	ASSPWGESNEQF
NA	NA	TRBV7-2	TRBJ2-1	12	ASSLDVTYNEQF
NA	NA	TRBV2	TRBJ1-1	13	ASSDWAGSDPGAF
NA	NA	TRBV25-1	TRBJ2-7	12	ASSEPGELYEQY
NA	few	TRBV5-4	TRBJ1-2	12	ASSLVQGNYGYT
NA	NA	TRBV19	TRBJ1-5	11	ASSMRGNQPQH
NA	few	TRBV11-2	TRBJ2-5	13	ASSLVRGLRETQY
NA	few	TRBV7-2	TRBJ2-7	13	ASSLAVTRAYEQY
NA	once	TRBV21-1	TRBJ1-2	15	ASSAPGTARTNYGYT
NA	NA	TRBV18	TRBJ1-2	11	ASSPPTTNPVH
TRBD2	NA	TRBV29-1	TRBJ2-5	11	SVENRGVGTQY
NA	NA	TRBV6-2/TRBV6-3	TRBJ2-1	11	ASSYYQGREQF
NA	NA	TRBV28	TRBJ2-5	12	ASSLGQLGETQY
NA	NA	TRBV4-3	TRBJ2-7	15	ASSQDGTGLGAGEQY
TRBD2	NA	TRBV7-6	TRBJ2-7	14	ASSRLLAGSPHEQY
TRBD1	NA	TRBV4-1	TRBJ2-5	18	ASSHRQGERGLTIQETQY
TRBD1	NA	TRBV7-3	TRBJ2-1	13	ASSSTGGIDNEQF
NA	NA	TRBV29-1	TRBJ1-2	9	SVEDHAGYT
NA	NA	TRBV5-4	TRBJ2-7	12	ASSLDGGLYEQY